Listed below are T cell receptor beta chains from one sample, sequenced in a study of radiation and T cells in renal cell carcinoma. Clones were read by immunoSEQ multiplex PCR, and TCRdb kept only the in-frame ones, dropping some. The repertoire holds about 130,000 clones, approximately 80% seen once, with around 2.8% in the top ten. The source was blood, collected from a patient whose treatment included radiotherapy and nephrectomy. These receptors came from a woman aged 55-69 years with renal cell carcinoma. The CDR3 runs from the conserved cysteine through the conserved F or W. The D gene is left open where the match is weak. Part of the rows lack a size; the others show once, few, many or a class for expanded clones.

>.|TRBV28|.|TRBJ1-4
TGTGCCAGCAGTTTCGGCAATAATGAAAAACTGTTTTTT
CASSFGNNEKLFF
>.|TRBV4-1|.|TRBJ2-1
TGCGCCAGCAGCCAAGTACCGGCCAACTCCTACAATGAGCAGTTCTTC
CASSQVPANSYNEQFF
>TRBD2|TRBV6-1|.|TRBJ2-7
TGTGCCAGCAGTCCCCAGCGGGACTCCTACGAGCAGTACTTC
CASSPQRDSYEQYF
>.|TRBV5-1|.|TRBJ1-4
TGCGCCAGCAGGTTGACAGTGCTCGCAACTAATGAAAAACTGTTTTTT
CASRLTVLATNEKLFF
>TRBD1|TRBV6-6|.|TRBJ1-1
TGTGCCAGCAGTCGGACAGGGGACACTGAAGCTTTCTTT
CASSRTGDTEAFF
>TRBD1|TRBV29-1|.|TRBJ1-4
TGCAGCGTTGACCCACGGACAGGGGGCGGCGAAAAACTGTTTTTT
CSVDPRTGGGEKLFF
>.|TRBV5-4|.|TRBJ2-7
TGTGCCAGCAGCACCGGGACGTTCTACGAGCAGTACTTC
CASSTGTFYEQYF
>.|TRBV6-1|.|TRBJ2-3
TGTGCCAGCAGTGACCCATACGATACGCAGTATTTT
CASSDPYDTQYF
>.|TRBV2|once|TRBJ2-7
TGTGCCAGCAGTGAAGTGGGTTCATGGTACGAGCAGTACTTC
CASSEVGSWYEQYF
>TRBD2|TRBV29-1|.|TRBJ2-2
TGCAGCGTCCCCCGGCTTGGGATAGCGGGGAACACCGGGGAGCTGTTTTTT
CSVPRLGIAGNTGELFF
>.|TRBV7-9|.|TRBJ1-3
TGTGCCAGCCAAGATAGCTCTGGAAACACCATATATTTT
CASQDSSGNTIYF
>.|TRBV15|.|TRBJ1-4
TGTGCCACCAGCAGACAAGCCACTACTAATGAAAAACTGTTTTTT
CATSRQATTNEKLFF
>.|TRBV30|.|TRBJ2-5
TGTGCCTGGTCAACGGGGGTCCAAGAGACCCAGTACTTC
CAWSTGVQETQYF
>.|TRBV10-1|.|TRBJ2-2
TGCGCCAGCAGTGAGTTACAGAACACCGGGGAGCTGTTTTTT
CASSELQNTGELFF
>.|TRBV19|.|TRBJ1-6
TGTGCCAGTAGCCCCGGCGGGACCTATAATTCACCCCTCCACTTT
CASSPGGTYNSPLHF
>.|TRBV7-2|.|TRBJ2-7
TGTGCCAGCAGCTTGGGGGGAACCTACGAGCAGTACTTC
CASSLGGTYEQYF
>.|TRBV18|.|TRBJ2-7
TGTGCCAGCTCACCCCGACTCGTCCAAGGGGGGACCTACGAGCAGTACTTC
CASSPRLVQGGTYEQYF
>.|TRBV19|.|TRBJ2-2
TGTGCCAGTAGTATAGCGGGCGGGGAAGGTACCGGGGAGCTGTTTTTT
CASSIAGGEGTGELFF
>.|TRBV5-6|.|TRBJ2-2
TGTGCCAGCAGCTTAAGTACCGGGGAGCTGTTTTTT
CASSLSTGELFF
>.|TRBV27|.|TRBJ1-2
TGTGCCAGCAGTTTATCACAGACAGGCAGGGACTACACCTTC
CASSLSQTGRDYTF
>.|TRBV7-2|.|TRBJ2-1
TGTGCCAGCAGAACCTCCTTTGGGCAGTTCTTC
CASRTSFGQFF
>.|TRBV5-1|.|TRBJ1-1
TGCGCCAGCAGCTCGACCTGGAACACTGAAGCTTTCTTT
CASSSTWNTEAFF
>TRBD1|TRBV11-1|.|TRBJ2-7
TGTGCCAGCAGCCCTCAACCAGAGACAGGGCACGAGCAGTACTTC
CASSPQPETGHEQYF
>TRBD1|TRBV15|.|TRBJ1-2
TGTGCCACCAGCAGAGATCGACAGGGGAGGGGTGGCTACACCTTC
CATSRDRQGRGGYTF